In this sample, the clone carrying this TCR beta chain turned up once. Its antigen is unidentified. The trim removed 5 bases at V and 6 bases at J, leaving 15 bases unmatched. Germline CDR1 SQVTM, CDR2 ANQGSEA. The CDR3 has 16 residues. Method: immunoSEQ multiplex PCR; TCRdb's copy keeps in-frame clones and lacks some. The sample includes hundreds of thousands of clones, nearly 90% seen only once; the top ten take 2.5%. Specified treatment: 15 to 20 received Ad26.COV2.S at low or high dose, single or two shots; roughly 5 received placebo; per-sample allocation not given. It was on day 63 after the first vaccine or placebo injection that samples were taken. Ad26 vector vaccine expressed Wuhan-strain SARS-CoV-2 spike. This sample stems from a study of Ad26.COV2.S vaccination and SARS-CoV-2 variants. Whole-study results and caveats: Placebo and vaccine recipients had non-spike TCR breadth that was similar. Total T cell responses, in the TCR breadth and depth analyses, may have been underestimated.

Sequencing was performed on peripheral blood, taken in a trial of Ad26.COV2.S vaccine versus placebo. The rearrangement joins TRBV29-1 to TRBJ2-3; 9 bases map to TRBD2. The origin of this receptor is a person between 18 and 60 years old who received the Ad26.COV2.S COVID-19 vaccine or a placebo. CDR3 in amino acids: CSVNQFAGGSADTQYF. DNA for the CDR3: TGCAGCGTTAATCAGTTTGCGGGGGGGAGTGCGGATACGCAGTATTTT.